The clone carrying this TCR beta chain showed up many times. RNA transcripts provided the source from which TCR beta CDR3 regions were amplified. TCR CDR3 underwent first-round RT-PCR with the HTBI primer set. TCRdb independently ran MiXCR on the multiplex PCR reads; one entry per CDR3 protein. The data hold 640,000 or so distinct CDR3 sequences, with approximately 15% observed a single time. The entry originates in a study of T cells in Graves' hyperthyroidism and ophthalmopathy. On the study more broadly: Peripheral blood was drawn at first diagnosis, prior to all treatment.

Trimming cost V 0 bases and J 6 bases, with 16 bases left between them. The CDR3 extends over 16 amino acids. From germline, CDR1 is MNHEY and CDR2 SVGAGI. Used for diagnoses were clinical symptoms, serum thyroxine and TRAb, thyroid ultrasound and orbital computed tomography. The source is a middle-aged woman with Graves' ophthalmopathy. The sequenced sample consisted of blood. This sequence joins TRBV6-5 and TRBJ2-3, with D possibly being TRBD2 (6 bases). For the CDR3, the DNA is TGTGCCAGCAGTTACTCCCCCAACGGGAGAACGGATACGCAGTATTTT. It is translated as CASSYSPNGRTDTQYF.